A single sample is the source of the 25 T cell receptor beta chains below, sequenced in a study of control samples from healthy donors and cancer patients. Profiling relied on immunoSEQ multiplex PCR, and the TCRdb table lists in-frame clones only, not all of them. The table includes about 120,000 clones, roughly 92% detected once. Input material: PBMCs. These TCRs come from a man of 80 years or more with head and neck cancer.

The chain recombines TRBV24-1 with TRBJ1-5; no clear D. The CDR3 has 15 residues. Germline assignment: CDR1 KGHDR and CDR2 SFDVKD. V shed 1 base and J shed 4 bases, with 10 bases lying between them. The CDR3 DNA sequence: TGTGCCACCAGTGATTTCTCGAGAGGGAATCAGCCCCAGCATTTT. Encoded protein: CATSDFSRGNQPQHF.

The chain combines TRBV10-1 with TRBJ2-5; weak D call: TRBD2 (7 bases). V gave up 4 bases and J gave up 2 bases, with 11 bases separating them. This CDR3 contains 14 residues. Germline CDR1 is WNHNN and CDR2 is SYGVQD (reference sequence). The CDR3 sequence: CASSAGGEQETQYF. The CDR3 bases are TGCGCCAGCAGTGCGGGGGGCGAACAAGAGACCCAGTACTTC.

The genes are TRBV12-3 or TRBV12-4 and TRBJ1-1; possibly TRBD1 for D (5 bases). CDR3 length: 11 amino acids. Trimming cost V 6 bases and J 7 bases, with 9 bases left between them. This CDR3 is CASSRRGEAFF. In DNA form, the CDR3 reads TGTGCCAGCAGCCGAAGGGGTGAAGCTTTCTTT.

This clone is a singleton in its sample. This chain links TRBV6-5 with TRBJ1-3, with D unresolved. The CDR3 sequence is 15 residues long. V was cut by 6 bases and J by 0 bases, with 12 bases left in between. From germline, CDR1 is MNHEY and CDR2 SVGAGI. The CDR3 is CASRKVANSGNTIYF. DNA for the CDR3: TGTGCCAGCAGGAAGGTAGCGAACTCTGGAAACACCATATATTTT.

Details on this clone: This CDR3 is also generated by other DNA sequences in the sample. The chain links TRBV11-3 to TRBJ1-1; D remains ambiguous. Germline V gene lookup returns CDR1 SGHNT and CDR2 YENEEA. The CDR3 contains 13 residues. V lost 1 base and J 5 bases, leaving 8 bases between the germline ends. The CDR3 nucleotides are TGTGCCAGCAGCTTAGGGCCGGGAACTGAAGCTTTCTTT. It translates to CASSLGPGTEAFF.

The genes are TRBV5-4 and TRBJ2-3; 13 nucleotides match TRBD2. The junction had 7 bases not matched to a gene; V was cut back by 6 bases and J by 6 bases. The CDR3 has 15 amino acids. Germline V gene lookup returns CDR1 SGHNT and CDR2 YYREEE (reference sequence). In nucleotides, the CDR3 is TGTGCCAGCAAAACTAGCGGGGGGGAAGGGGATACGCAGTATTTT. Translated: CASKTSGGEGDTQYF.

This rearrangement joins TRBV6-1 to TRBJ2-5; 12 positions match TRBD2. V shed 4 bases, J shed 5 bases, and the junction held 14 bases outside the gene matches. Germline values: CDR1 MNHNS, CDR2 SASEGT. The CDR3 totals 18 residues. The CDR3 region has the DNA TGTGCCAGCAGTGTTTCCTGGGGACTAGCGGGCCAGAGGGAGACCCAGTACTTC. This sequence encodes CASSVSWGLAGQRETQYF.

The chain uses TRBV4-1 and TRBJ1-6; a possible D gene is TRBD1 (5 bases). Trimming removed 3 bases from V and 6 bases from J, with 12 bases in between. The CDR3 covers 15 residues. Germline CDR1 reads MGHRA; CDR2 reads YSYEKL. The CDR3 is CASSQQTVTNSPLHF. CDR3 nucleotides: TGCGCCAGCAGCCAGCAGACAGTGACTAATTCACCCCTCCACTTT.

This rearrangement joins TRBV5-1 to TRBJ2-2; tentatively, D is TRBD1 (7 bases). The CDR3 is made up of 14 amino acids. The V gene's germline CDR1 is SGHRS and CDR2 YFSETQ. V lost 4 bases, J lost 7 bases, and 14 bases lay in between. The CDR3 DNA reads TGCGCCAGCAGCATGTCTCAGGGGGGCGGGGAGCTGTTTTTT. Translating it yields CASSMSQGGGELFF.

This chain uses TRBV27 with TRBJ2-1, with D perhaps TRBD1 (6 bases). V was shortened by 8 bases and J by 5 bases, with 10 bases between the two germline ends. The length of the CDR3 is 12 residues. From germline, CDR1 is MNHEY and CDR2 SMNVEV (reference sequence). Here the CDR3 reads CASCTGHNEQFF. The CDR3 DNA is TGTGCCAGCTGCACAGGGCACAATGAGCAGTTCTTC.

The chain has TRBV19 and TRBJ1-4, with TRBD1 matching 8 bases. Losses at the gene ends were 7 bases for V and 3 bases for J; bases not matched to a gene: 10. The germline V gene encodes CDR1 LNHDA and CDR2 SQIVND (reference sequence). The CDR3 is 16 amino acids. In DNA, the CDR3 is TGTGCCAGTATTCAGGGAACAGGGGGTCCTAATGAAAAACTGTTTTTT. This sequence encodes CASIQGTGGPNEKLFF. The whole variable domain, filled in from reference TRBV19 and TRBJ1-4, reads DGGITQSPKYLFRKEGQNVTLSCEQNLNHDAMYWYRQDPGQGLRLIYYSQIVNDFQKGDIAEGYSVSREKKESFPLTVTSAQKNPTAFYLCASIQGTGGPNEKLFFGSGTQLSVL.

This clone was observed once. The chain recombines TRBV10-3 with TRBJ1-2, with D maybe TRBD1 (5 bases). Deletions cut 4 bases from V and 3 bases from J, with 9 bases between. The CDR3 has 13 amino acids. Germline V gives CDR1 ENHRY, CDR2 SYGVKD. CDR3 DNA: TGTGCCATCAGTGTGGGACCGGACTATGGCTACACCTTC. Translating it yields CAISVGPDYGYTF.

This chain uses TRBV29-1 with TRBJ2-1; D is uncertain. This CDR3 has 12 amino acids. Germline V CDR1 and CDR2: SQVTM, ANQGSEA. V was clipped by 6 bases and J by 7 bases, with 13 bases between them. Here the CDR3 reads CSVTPGRNEQFF. The CDR3 nucleotides read TGCAGCGTGACCCCGGGTAGGAATGAGCAGTTCTTC.

The chain is built from TRBV2 and TRBJ1-4; 10 bases line up with TRBD1. Trimming cost V 6 bases and J 0 bases; bases outside gene matches: 10. This CDR3 spans 18 amino acids. From germline, CDR1 is SNHLY and CDR2 FYNNEI. The CDR3 protein is CASSLDRGLGATNEKLFF. The CDR3 DNA sequence: TGTGCCAGCAGCCTCGACAGGGGGCTGGGGGCAACTAATGAAAAACTGTTTTTT.

The chain uses TRBV5-1 and TRBJ1-1, with 8 nucleotides matching TRBD1. The J segment lost 0 bases and the V segment lost 0 bases, leaving 1 base of the junction unmatched. The CDR3 runs 15 residues. Looked up from germline, CDR1 is SGHRS and CDR2 is YFSETQ. CDR3 protein: CASSLGTGLNTEAFF. The CDR3 DNA reads TGCGCCAGCAGCTTGGGGACAGGGCTGAACACTGAAGCTTTCTTT.

The V call is TRBV6-2 or TRBV6-3, the J call TRBJ2-5; 7 bases agree with TRBD1. The germline V gene has CDR1 MNHEY and CDR2 SVGEGT. The CDR3 loop spans 14 amino acids. J gave up 7 bases and V 0 bases, and 5 bases lay outside the gene matches. The CDR3 nucleotides read TGTGCCAGCAGTTACTCAAGGGGGCTAGGGACCCAGTACTTC. Translated: CASSYSRGLGTQYF.

This chain connects TRBV19 to TRBJ2-6; 7 bases match TRBD1. CDR3 length equals 17 residues. The germline V gene encodes CDR1 LNHDA and CDR2 SQIVND (reference sequence). V lost 1 base and J lost 0; bases outside the gene matches: 3. The CDR3 region is CASSIGQGLSGANVLTF. The CDR3 region has the DNA TGTGCCAGTAGTATAGGACAGGGCCTCTCTGGGGCCAACGTCCTGACTTTC.

The gene calls are TRBV11-2 and TRBJ2-5; 7 bases fit TRBD1. With 11 bases clipped from V and 5 bases from J, the junction kept 11 bases outside the gene matches. This CDR3 region has 13 residues. Germline V gene sequence: CDR1 SGHAT, CDR2 FQNNGV. The CDR3 region is CASSKDRVETQYF. Here the CDR3 DNA reads TGTGCCTCCTCCAAAGACAGGGTCGAGACCCAGTACTTC.

This sequence joins TRBV12-5 and TRBJ1-1, with 7 bases matching TRBD1. CDR3 length: 15 amino acids. With 5 bases clipped from V and 2 bases from J, the junction kept 8 bases outside the gene matches. The germline V gene encodes CDR1 LGHNT and CDR2 FRNRAP. The CDR3 sequence is CASGLRQGRNTEAFF. CDR3 nucleotide sequence: TGTGCTAGTGGTCTAAGACAGGGCCGTAACACTGAAGCTTTCTTT.

For this clone: The sample holds other DNA sequences that translate to the same CDR3. V and J are TRBV7-9 and TRBJ1-2; no reliable D call. The ends were cut back, 5 bases at V and 4 bases at J, with 8 bases in the middle. Germline values: CDR1 SEHNR, CDR2 FQNEAQ (reference sequence). The CDR3 consists of 12 residues. The DNA of the CDR3 is TGTGCCAGCAGCCTAAAAGGCTATGGCTACACCTTC. This gives the protein CASSLKGYGYTF.

The chain is built from TRBV19 and TRBJ2-4; TRBD1 matches at 8 bases. This CDR3 has 14 amino acids. CDR1 and CDR2 (germline): LNHDA, SQIVND (reference sequence). The DNA of the CDR3 is TGTGCTGCAAGTCCGACAGGGGTCGTTTACATTCAGTACTTC. Translation gives CAASPTGVVYIQYF.

The V gene is TRBV4-2, the J gene TRBJ2-7; 10 nucleotides line up with TRBD1. Germline assignment: CDR1 LGHNA and CDR2 YNFKEQ. Germline trimming cut 4 bases from V and 7 bases from J; bases unmatched to any gene: 7. The CDR3 is 14 residues long. This CDR3 reads CASSLRQGAGEQYF. CDR3 DNA: TGTGCCAGCAGCCTCCGACAGGGGGCAGGGGAGCAGTACTTC.

The chain employs TRBV19 and TRBJ1-2; 8 bases match TRBD1. The junction had 9 bases not matched to a gene; V was cut back by 2 bases and J by 4 bases. CDR1 is LNHDA and CDR2 is SQIVND in the germline V gene (reference sequence). The CDR3 sequence is 16 residues long. CDR3 coding DNA: TGTGCCAGTAGTATACGCGAACAGGGGGATGGCTATGGCTACACCTTC. The encoded protein is CASSIREQGDGYGYTF.

V usage is TRBV7-8 and J usage is TRBJ2-3, with D uncertain. Germline CDR1 SGHVS, CDR2 FQNEAQ. The germline V and J ends were trimmed by 5 bases and 2 bases, with 14 bases remaining between them. The CDR3 covers 15 residues. The CDR3 sequence is CASSPLYFATDTQYF. As DNA, the CDR3 is TGTGCCAGCAGCCCTCTGTACTTCGCCACAGATACGCAGTATTTT.

Of note for this clone: The germline gene is not matched at one end of the junction; a read error may be the cause. The chain links TRBV7-2 to TRBJ1-1, with 8 bases that match TRBD1. Looked up from germline, CDR1 is SGHTA and CDR2 is FQGNSA. The CDR3 length is 13 residues. The CDR3 reads CASSVATGGEAFF. As DNA, the CDR3 is TGTGCCAGCAGCGTAGCAACAGGGGGGGAAGCTTTCTTT.